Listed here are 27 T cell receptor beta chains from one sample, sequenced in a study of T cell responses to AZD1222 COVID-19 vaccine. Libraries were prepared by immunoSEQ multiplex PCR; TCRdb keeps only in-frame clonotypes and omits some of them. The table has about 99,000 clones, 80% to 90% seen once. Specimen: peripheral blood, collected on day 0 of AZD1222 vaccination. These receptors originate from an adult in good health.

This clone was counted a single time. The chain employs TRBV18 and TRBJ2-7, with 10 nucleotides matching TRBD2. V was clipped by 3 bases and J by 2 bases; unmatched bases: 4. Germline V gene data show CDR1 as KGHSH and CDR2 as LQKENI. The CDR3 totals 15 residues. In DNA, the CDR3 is TGTGCCAGCTCACCTTCTAGCGGGAGTGCCTACGAGCAGTACTTC. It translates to CASSPSSGSAYEQYF.

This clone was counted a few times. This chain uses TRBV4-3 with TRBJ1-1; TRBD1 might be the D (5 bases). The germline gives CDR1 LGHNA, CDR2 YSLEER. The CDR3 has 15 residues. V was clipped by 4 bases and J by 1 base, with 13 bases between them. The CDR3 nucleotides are TGCGCCAGCAGCCTTGCTTTCGGGGGGAACACTGAAGCTTTCTTT. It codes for CASSLAFGGNTEAFF.

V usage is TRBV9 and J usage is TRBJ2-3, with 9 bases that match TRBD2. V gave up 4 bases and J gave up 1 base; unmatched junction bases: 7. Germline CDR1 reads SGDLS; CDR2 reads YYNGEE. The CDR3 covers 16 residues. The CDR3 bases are TGTGCCAGCAGCCCCCGAGAGCGGGGGGGCACAGATACGCAGTATTTT. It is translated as CASSPRERGGTDTQYF.

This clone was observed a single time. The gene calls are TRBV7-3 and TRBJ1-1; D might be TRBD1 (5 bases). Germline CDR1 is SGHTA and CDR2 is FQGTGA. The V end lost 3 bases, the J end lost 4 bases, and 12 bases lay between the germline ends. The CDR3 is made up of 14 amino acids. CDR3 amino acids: CASSLLSGTTEAFF. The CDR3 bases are TGTGCCAGCAGCTTGCTGTCAGGGACCACTGAAGCTTTCTTT.

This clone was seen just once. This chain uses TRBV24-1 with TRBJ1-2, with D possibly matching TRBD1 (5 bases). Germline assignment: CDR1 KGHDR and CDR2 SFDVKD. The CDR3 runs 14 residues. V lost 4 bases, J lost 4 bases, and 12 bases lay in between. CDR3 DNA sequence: TGTGCCACCAGTGACCCCGGTGGGGGCTATGGCTACACCTTC. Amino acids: CATSDPGGGYGYTF.

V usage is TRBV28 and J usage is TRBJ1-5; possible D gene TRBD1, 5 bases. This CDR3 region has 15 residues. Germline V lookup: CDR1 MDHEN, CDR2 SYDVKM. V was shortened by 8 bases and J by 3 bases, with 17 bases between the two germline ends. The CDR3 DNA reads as TGTGCCAGCCACTGGCACGGCAGGGACAATCAGCCCCAGCATTTT. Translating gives CASHWHGRDNQPQHF.

The CDR3 loop is CASSYSEDRQETQYF. The CDR3 DNA reads as TGTGCCAGCAGTTACTCAGAAGACCGACAGGAGACCCAGTACTTC. V gene TRBV6-5 combines with J gene TRBJ2-5; D may be TRBD1 (5 bases). This CDR3 has 15 amino acids. V was shortened by 0 bases and J by 5 bases, with 13 bases between the two germline ends. Germline CDR1 MNHEY, CDR2 SVGAGI.

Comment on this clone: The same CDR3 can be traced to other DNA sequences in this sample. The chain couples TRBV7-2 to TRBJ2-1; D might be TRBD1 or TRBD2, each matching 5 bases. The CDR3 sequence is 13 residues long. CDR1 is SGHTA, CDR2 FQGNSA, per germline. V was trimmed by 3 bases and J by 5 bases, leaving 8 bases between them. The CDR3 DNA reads TGTGCCAGCAGCTTGGGGGTTGACAATGAGCAGTTCTTC. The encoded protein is CASSLGVDNEQFF.

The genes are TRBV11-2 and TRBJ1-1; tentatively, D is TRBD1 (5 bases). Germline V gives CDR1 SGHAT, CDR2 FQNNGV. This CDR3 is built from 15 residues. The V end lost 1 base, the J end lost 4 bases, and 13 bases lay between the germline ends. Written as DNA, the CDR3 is TGTGCCAGCAGCTTAGTGATGGGGGAGGGCACTGAAGCTTTCTTT. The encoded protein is CASSLVMGEGTEAFF.

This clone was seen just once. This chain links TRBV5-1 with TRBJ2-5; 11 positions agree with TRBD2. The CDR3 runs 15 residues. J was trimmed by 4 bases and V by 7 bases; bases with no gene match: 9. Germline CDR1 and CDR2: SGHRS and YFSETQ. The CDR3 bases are TGCGCCAGCCTGAGGGGACTAGCGGAGGGAGAGACCCAGTACTTC. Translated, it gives CASLRGLAEGETQYF.

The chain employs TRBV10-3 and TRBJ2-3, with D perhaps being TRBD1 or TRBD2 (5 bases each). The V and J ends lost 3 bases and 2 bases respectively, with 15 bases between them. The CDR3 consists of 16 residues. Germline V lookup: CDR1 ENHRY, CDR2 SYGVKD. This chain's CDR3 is CAISETGAKDTDTQYF. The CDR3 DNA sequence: TGTGCCATCAGTGAAACCGGGGCTAAGGACACAGATACGCAGTATTTT.

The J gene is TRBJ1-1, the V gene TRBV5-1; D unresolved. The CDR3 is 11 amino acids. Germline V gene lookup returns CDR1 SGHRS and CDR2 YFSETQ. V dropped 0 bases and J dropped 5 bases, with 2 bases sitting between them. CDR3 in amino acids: CASSLETEAFF. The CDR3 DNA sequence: TGCGCCAGCAGCTTGGAGACTGAAGCTTTCTTT.

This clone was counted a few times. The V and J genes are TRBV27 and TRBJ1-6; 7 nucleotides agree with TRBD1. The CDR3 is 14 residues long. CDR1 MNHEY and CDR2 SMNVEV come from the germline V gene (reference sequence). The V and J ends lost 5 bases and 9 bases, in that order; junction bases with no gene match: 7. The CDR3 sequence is CASSATGQASPLHF. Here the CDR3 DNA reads TGTGCCAGCAGTGCGACAGGGCAGGCTTCACCCCTCCACTTT.

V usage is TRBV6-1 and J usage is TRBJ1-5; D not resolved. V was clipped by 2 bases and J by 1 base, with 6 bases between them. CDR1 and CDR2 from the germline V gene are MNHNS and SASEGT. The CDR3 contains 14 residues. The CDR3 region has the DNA TGTGCCAGCAGTGAAATGGGGAGCAATCAGCCCCAGCATTTT. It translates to CASSEMGSNQPQHF.

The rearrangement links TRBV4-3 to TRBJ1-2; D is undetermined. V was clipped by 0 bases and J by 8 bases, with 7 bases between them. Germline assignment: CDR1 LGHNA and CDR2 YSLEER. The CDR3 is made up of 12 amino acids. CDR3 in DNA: TGCGCCAGCAGCCAAGATAACTCCGGCTACACCTTC. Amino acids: CASSQDNSGYTF.

CDR3 DNA sequence: TGCGCCAGCAGCAAAAACAAGCTACAAGAGACCCAGTACTTC. Amino acid sequence: CASSKNKLQETQYF. V and J are TRBV5-1 and TRBJ2-5; D is unclear. This CDR3 spans 14 amino acids. Looked up from germline, CDR1 is SGHRS and CDR2 is YFSETQ. V dropped 4 bases and J dropped 2 bases, with 12 bases sitting between them.

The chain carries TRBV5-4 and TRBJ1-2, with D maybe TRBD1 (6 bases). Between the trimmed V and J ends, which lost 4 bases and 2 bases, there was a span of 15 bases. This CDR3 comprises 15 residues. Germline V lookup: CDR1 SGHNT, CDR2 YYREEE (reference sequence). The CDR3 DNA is TGTGCCAGCAGCCCTAACTCCCAGGGGAACTATGGCTACACCTTC. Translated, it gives CASSPNSQGNYGYTF.

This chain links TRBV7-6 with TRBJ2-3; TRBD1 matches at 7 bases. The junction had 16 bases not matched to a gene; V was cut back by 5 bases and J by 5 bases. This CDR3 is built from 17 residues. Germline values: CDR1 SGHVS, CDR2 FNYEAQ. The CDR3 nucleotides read TGTGCCAGCAGCATAACCTACGGGACAGCCGTGTTAGATACGCAGTATTTT. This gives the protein CASSITYGTAVLDTQYF.

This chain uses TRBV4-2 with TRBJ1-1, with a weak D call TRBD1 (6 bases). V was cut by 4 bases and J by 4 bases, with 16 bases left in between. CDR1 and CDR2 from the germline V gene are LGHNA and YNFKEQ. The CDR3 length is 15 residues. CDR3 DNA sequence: TGTGCCAGCAGCCGGTATACAGGGTCCGGCACTGAAGCTTTCTTT. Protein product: CASSRYTGSGTEAFF.

CDR3 residues: CASSRDRNTGELFF. The DNA for the CDR3 is TGTGCCAGTAGCCGGGACAGGAACACCGGGGAGCTGTTTTTT. This sequence joins TRBV19 and TRBJ2-2; 7 bases match TRBD1. Germline trimming cut 6 bases from V and 1 base from J; bases unmatched to any gene: 2. This CDR3 contains 14 residues. Germline V gene sequence: CDR1 LNHDA, CDR2 SQIVND (reference sequence).

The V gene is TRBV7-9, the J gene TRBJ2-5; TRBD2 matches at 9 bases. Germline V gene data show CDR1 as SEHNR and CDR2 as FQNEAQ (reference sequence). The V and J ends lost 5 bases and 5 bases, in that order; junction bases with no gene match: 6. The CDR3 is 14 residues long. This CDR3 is CASSLGTSPETQYF. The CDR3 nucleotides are TGTGCCAGCAGCCTCGGGACTAGCCCGGAGACCCAGTACTTC.

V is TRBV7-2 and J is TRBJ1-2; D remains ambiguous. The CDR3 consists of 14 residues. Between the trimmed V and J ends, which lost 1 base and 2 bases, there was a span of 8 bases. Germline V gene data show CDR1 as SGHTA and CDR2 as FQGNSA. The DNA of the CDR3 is TGTGCCAGCAGCTTAGGAGTGGGGAACTATGGCTACACCTTC. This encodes CASSLGVGNYGYTF.

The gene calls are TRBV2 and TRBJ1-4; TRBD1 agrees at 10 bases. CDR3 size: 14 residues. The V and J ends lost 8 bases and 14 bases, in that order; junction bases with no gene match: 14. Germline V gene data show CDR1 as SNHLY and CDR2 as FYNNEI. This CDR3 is CASDLDRGSVQLFF. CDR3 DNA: TGTGCCAGCGACCTGGACAGGGGGTCCGTGCAGCTGTTTTTT.

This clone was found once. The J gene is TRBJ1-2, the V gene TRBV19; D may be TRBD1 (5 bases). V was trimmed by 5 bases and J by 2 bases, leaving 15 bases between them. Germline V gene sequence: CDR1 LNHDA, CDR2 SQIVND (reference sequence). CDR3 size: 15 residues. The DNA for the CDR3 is TGTGCCAGTAGTCCTTTCAGGGAGCACAACTATGGCTACACCTTC. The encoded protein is CASSPFREHNYGYTF.

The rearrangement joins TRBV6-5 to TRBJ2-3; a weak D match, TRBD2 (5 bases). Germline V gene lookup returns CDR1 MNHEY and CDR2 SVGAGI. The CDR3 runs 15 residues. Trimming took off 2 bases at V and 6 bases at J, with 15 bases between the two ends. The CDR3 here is CASSYGTSLWDTQYF. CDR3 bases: TGTGCCAGCAGTTACGGCACTAGTTTGTGGGATACGCAGTATTTT.

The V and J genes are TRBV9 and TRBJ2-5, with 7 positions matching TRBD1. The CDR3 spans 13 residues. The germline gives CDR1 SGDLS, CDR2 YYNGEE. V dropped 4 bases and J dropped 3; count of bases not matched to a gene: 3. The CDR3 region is CASSITGEETQYF. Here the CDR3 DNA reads TGTGCCAGCAGCATCACAGGGGAAGAGACCCAGTACTTC.

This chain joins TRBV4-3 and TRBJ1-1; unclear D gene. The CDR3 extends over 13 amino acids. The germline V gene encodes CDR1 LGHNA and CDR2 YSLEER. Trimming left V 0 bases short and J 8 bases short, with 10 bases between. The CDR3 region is CASSQDRAREAFF. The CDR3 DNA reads TGCGCCAGCAGCCAAGATCGAGCCCGAGAAGCTTTCTTT.